This TCR beta chain derives from a study of human T cells and chemical hapten exposure. Study outcomes and limitations: DPC sensitization produced no change in TCRs with frequency above 1 in 1000.

TCRdb itself ran the RACE reads through MiXCR, one entry per CDR3 protein. The sample includes just over 350,000 distinct CDR3 sequences, about 6% of them seen just once. The table lists this clonotype with a few counts. The antigen is undetermined. This CDR3 is 15 amino acids long. Germline V CDR1 and CDR2: SEHNR, FQNEAQ (reference sequence). The V gene lost 0 bases and the J gene lost 8 bases, with 13 bases spanning the gap. Time point of the sample: patch test 2, 6 weeks after DPC sensitization. Treatment of the sample: therapeutic diphenylcyclopropenone sensitization with weekly scalp DPC. The genes are TRBV7-9 and TRBJ1-4; TRBD1 is a possible D gene (5 bases). The material sequenced was whole blood, taken in connection with sensitization to the hapten diphenylcyclopropenone (DPC). The receptor's source is a woman aged 18-29 years with alopecia areata. Some clones in this sample may be carry-over from other donors' samples. CDR3 DNA: TGTGCCAGCAGCTTAGCGCCGAGGGGCGGCGAAAAACTGTTTTTT. Residues: CASSLAPRGGEKLFF.